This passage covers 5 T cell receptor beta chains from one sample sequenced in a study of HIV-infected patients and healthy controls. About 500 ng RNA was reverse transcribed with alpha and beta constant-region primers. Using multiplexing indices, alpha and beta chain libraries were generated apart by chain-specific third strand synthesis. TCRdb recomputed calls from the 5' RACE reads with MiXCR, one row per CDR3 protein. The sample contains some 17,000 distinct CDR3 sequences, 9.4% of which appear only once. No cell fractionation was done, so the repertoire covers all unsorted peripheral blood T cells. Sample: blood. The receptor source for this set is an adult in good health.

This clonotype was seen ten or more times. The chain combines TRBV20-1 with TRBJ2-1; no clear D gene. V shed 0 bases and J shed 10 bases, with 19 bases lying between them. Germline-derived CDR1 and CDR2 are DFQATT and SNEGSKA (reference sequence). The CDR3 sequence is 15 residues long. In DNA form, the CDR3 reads TGCAGTGCTAGAGACACTCCTGGACGAGAAATAGAGCAGTTCTTC. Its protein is CSARDTPGREIEQFF.

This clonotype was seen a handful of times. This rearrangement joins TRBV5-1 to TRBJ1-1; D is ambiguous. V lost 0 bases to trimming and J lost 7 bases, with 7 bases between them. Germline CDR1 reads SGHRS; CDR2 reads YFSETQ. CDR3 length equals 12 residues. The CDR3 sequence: CASSLDQVEAFF. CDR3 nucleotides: TGCGCCAGCAGCTTGGATCAGGTTGAAGCTTTCTTT.

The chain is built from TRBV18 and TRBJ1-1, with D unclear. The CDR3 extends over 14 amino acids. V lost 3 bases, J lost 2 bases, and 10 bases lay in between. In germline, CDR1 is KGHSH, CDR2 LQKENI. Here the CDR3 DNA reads TGTGCCAGCTCACCTAATGAGGGAAACACTGAAGCTTTCTTT. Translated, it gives CASSPNEGNTEAFF.

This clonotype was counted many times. The CDR3 DNA reads as TGCGCCAGCAGAATTATGGGACGTCCCCAAGAGACCCAGTACTTC. This encodes CASRIMGRPQETQYF. The rearrangement links TRBV5-1 to TRBJ2-5; possibly TRBD1 or TRBD2 for D (5 bases each). The germline V gene has CDR1 SGHRS and CDR2 YFSETQ. V was trimmed by 5 bases and J by 1 base, leaving 15 bases between them. The CDR3 sequence is 15 residues long.

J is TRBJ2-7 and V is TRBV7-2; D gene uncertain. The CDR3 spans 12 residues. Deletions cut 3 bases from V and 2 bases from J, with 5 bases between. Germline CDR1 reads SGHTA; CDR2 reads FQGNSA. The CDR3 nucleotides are TGTGCCAGCAGCTTGCCCCCCTACGAGCAGTACTTC. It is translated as CASSLPPYEQYF.